Listed below are T cell receptor beta chains from one sample, sequenced in a study of kidney transplant recipient with SARS-CoV-2 infection. TCRdb independently ran MiXCR on the reads; one entry per CDR3 protein. The table lists under 300,000 distinct CDR3 sequences, roughly 26% of them singletons, with around 7.8% in the top ten. This specimen was a blood sample, taken at baseline and on roughly day 120 from a kidney transplant recipient. The origin of the receptors is a young adult male patient who had COVID-19 and was a kidney transplant recipient. Some T cells may trace back to the graft donor. The conserved cysteine and the conserved F or W are not part of the CDR3 here. The D gene is left open where the match is weak.

v_call,d_call,j_call,cdr3_aa
TRBV30,-,TRBJ1-2,AWCPRRYRKTYGYT
TRBV13,-,TRBJ2-7,ASSPRRGDGIYEQY
TRBV10-3,-,TRBJ2-6,AISEIRGSGANVLT
TRBV4-2,-,TRBJ1-1,ASSQEVRNTEAF
TRBV29-1,-,TRBJ2-2,SVDLAGTNTGELF
TRBV2,-,TRBJ1-1,ASSEIGRDTEAF
TRBV9,TRBD1,TRBJ1-1,ASSAGDDSTGGTEAF
TRBV14,TRBD1,TRBJ1-1,ASSQDPDRDTEAF
TRBV28,-,TRBJ2-7,ASSISVGAYEQY
TRBV14,-,TRBJ2-7,ASSLEDGDVGLSYEQY
TRBV14,-,TRBJ2-7,ASSQEGPRPGSNEQY
TRBV4-3,-,TRBJ1-2,ASSLGRGRRKAYGYT
TRBV5-6,TRBD1,TRBJ2-7,ASSFSLTGMDEQY
TRBV20-1,-,TRBJ1-2,SARTVTLNGYT
TRBV19,-,TRBJ2-2,ASRKLARANTGELF
TRBV5-5,TRBD1,TRBJ2-3,ASSPPTGQGRTDTQY
TRBV12-3/TRBV12-4,-,TRBJ1-2,ASSTVNYGYT
TRBV20-1,-,TRBJ1-2,SARTLLFRKTYGYT
TRBV20-1,TRBD1,TRBJ2-3,SARRTGGLDTQY
TRBV10-2,TRBD1,TRBJ1-5,ASSATGGDQPQH
TRBV7-7,-,TRBJ1-2,ASSLLFKCRKTYGYT
TRBV7-8,-,TRBJ1-2,ASSRYAFTRKTYGYT
TRBV5-6,-,TRBJ2-3,ASSLAQVADTQY
TRBV6-5,TRBD2,TRBJ2-2,ASRLAGGPGELF
TRBV12-3/TRBV12-4,-,TRBJ2-7,ASSSSSIPPYEQY
TRBV7-2,-,TRBJ2-4,ASSQGPGLGLKNIQY
TRBV7-2,-,TRBJ1-3,ASSLESVRNTIY
TRBV5-1,-,TRBJ1-3,ASSLENSGNTIY
TRBV5-6,-,-,ASSLGPESYEQY
TRBV6-1,-,TRBJ1-2,ASSKHDSMRKTYGYT
TRBV5-1,TRBD1,TRBJ2-2,ASKGQMNTGELF
TRBV6-4,-,TRBJ1-2,ASSRKASHGKTYGYT
TRBV4-1,-,TRBJ2-5,ASSQEPYQETQY
TRBV11-3,-,TRBJ1-2,ASSTVLDLGKTYGYT
TRBV27,TRBD1,TRBJ2-2,ASRSPRGNTGEMF
TRBV27,-,TRBJ1-4,ASSILQVGEKLF
TRBV4-1,TRBD1,TRBJ2-7,ASSQVLAGGLYSYEQY
TRBV28,-,TRBJ2-2,ASLTRTEAFGELF
TRBV7-9,-,TRBJ1-5,ASMGGSLNQPQH
TRBV20-1,-,TRBJ1-2,SATILLFRKTYGYT
TRBV13,-,TRBJ2-3,ASSWQWKRTDTQY
TRBV5-6,-,TRBJ2-2,ASSSTGTTGELF
TRBV9,-,TRBJ1-2,ASPVLYSRKTYGYT
TRBV6-2/TRBV6-3,-,TRBJ1-2,ASSYEACIGKTYGYT
TRBV11-2,-,TRBJ1-2,ASSLNRTSRKTYGYT
TRBV2,-,TRBJ1-2,ASSEMVGGAVGYT
TRBV19,-,TRBJ2-3,ASSVQLTGSTDTQY
TRBV11-3,TRBD2,TRBJ2-1,ASSPGTSGNHRKF